This T cell receptor (beta chain) emerged from a study of blood T cells in healthy people across ages. A sample-barcoded 5' primer and a J-beta primer mix were used in a second PCR of roughly 7 to 11 cycles. Each cDNA molecule was tagged by a template-switch adaptor with 12 random nucleotides. TCRdb redid the calling of the 5' RACE reads with MiXCR, one entry per CDR3 protein. The sample has roughly 930,000 distinct CDR3 sequences, roughly 48% seen once. Germline V gene sequence: CDR1 DFQATT, CDR2 SNEGSKA (reference sequence). CDR3 length: 13 amino acids. The J segment lost 4 bases and the V segment lost 3 bases, leaving 5 bases of the junction unmatched. Findings and limits, study-wide: Any conclusive comparison of naive versus antigen-experienced cells was prevented by using unsorted PBMCs.

Regarding this clonotype: Its antigen is not known.

The chain combines TRBV20-1 with TRBJ1-2; 7 bases match TRBD1. This sequence originates from a man younger than 45 in good health. Material: blood. CDR3 amino acids: CSARGQSSYGYTF. As DNA, the CDR3 is TGCAGTGCTAGGGGACAGAGCTCCTATGGCTACACCTTC.